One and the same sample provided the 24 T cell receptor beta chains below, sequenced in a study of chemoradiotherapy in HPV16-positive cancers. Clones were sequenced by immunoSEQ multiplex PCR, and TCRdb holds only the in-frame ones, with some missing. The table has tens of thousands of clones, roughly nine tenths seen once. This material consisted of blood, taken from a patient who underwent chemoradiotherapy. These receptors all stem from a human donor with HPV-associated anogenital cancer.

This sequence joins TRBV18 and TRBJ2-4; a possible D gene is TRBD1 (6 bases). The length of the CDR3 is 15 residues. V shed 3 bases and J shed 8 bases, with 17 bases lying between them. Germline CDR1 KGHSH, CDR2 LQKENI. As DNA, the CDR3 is TGTGCCAGCTCACCTCCCGGGACACTGGGAGACATTCAGTACTTC. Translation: CASSPPGTLGDIQYF.

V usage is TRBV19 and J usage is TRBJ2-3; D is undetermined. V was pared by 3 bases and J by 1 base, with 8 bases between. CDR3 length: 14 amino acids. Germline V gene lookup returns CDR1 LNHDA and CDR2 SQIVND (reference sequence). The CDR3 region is CASSIPLGTDTQYF. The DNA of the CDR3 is TGTGCCAGTAGTATCCCCCTAGGCACAGATACGCAGTATTTT.

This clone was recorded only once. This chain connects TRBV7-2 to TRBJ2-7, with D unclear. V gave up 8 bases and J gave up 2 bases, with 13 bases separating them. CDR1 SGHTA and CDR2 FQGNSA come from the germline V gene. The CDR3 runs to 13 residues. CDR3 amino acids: CASGMGSPYEQYF. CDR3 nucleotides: TGTGCCAGCGGAATGGGCAGTCCCTACGAGCAGTACTTC. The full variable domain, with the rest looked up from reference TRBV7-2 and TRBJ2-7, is GAGVSQSPSNKVTEKGKDVELRCDPISGHTALYWYRQSLGQGLEFLIYFQGNSAPDKSGLPSDRFSAERTGGSVSTLTIQRTQQEDSAVYLCASGMGSPYEQYFGPGTRLTVT.

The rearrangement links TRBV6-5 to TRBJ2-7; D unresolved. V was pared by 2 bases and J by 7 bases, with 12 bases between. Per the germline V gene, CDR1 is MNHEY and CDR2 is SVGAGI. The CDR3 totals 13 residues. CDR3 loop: CASSYTELGEQYF. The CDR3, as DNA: TGTGCCAGCAGTTACACTGAACTGGGAGAGCAGTACTTC.

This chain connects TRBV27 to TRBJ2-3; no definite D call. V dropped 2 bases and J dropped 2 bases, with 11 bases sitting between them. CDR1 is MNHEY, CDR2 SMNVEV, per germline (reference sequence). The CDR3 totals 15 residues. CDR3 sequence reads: CASSLVGSNTDTQYF. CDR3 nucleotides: TGTGCCAGCAGTTTAGTAGGTTCGAACACAGATACGCAGTATTTT.

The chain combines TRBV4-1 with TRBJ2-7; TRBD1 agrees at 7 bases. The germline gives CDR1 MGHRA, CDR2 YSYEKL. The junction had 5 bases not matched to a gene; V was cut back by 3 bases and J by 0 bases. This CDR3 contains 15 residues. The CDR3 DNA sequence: TGCGCCAGCAGCCAGACCGGGACAGTCTCCTACGAGCAGTACTTC. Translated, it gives CASSQTGTVSYEQYF.

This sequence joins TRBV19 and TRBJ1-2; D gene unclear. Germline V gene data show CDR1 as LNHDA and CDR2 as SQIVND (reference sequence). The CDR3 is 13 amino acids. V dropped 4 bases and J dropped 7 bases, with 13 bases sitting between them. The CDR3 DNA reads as TGTGCCAGTAGTACCCCCCCGGAAGTTGGCTACACCTTC. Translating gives CASSTPPEVGYTF.

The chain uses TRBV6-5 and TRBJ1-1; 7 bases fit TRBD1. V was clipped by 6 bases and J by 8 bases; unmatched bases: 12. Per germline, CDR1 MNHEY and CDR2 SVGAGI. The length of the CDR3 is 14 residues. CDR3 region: CASSLARDSLEAFF. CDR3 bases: TGTGCCAGCAGCCTAGCCAGGGACAGCTTAGAAGCTTTCTTT.

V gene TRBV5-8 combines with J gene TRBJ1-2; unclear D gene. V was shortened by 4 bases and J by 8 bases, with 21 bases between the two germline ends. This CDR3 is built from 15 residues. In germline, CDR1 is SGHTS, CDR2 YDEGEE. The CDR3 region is CASSNRLPRAGGYTF. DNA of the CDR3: TGTGCCAGCAGCAACAGACTGCCTAGGGCAGGCGGCTACACCTTC.

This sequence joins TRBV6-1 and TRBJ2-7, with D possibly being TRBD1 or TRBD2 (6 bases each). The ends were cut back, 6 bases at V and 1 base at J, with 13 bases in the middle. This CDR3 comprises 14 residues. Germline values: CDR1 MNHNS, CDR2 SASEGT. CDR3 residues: CASSLQGGSYEQYF. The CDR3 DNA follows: TGTGCCAGCAGCTTACAGGGAGGTTCCTACGAGCAGTACTTC.

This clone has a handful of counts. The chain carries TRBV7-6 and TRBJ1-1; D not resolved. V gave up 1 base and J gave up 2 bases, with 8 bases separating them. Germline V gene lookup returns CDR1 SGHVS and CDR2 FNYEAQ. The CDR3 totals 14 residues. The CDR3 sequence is CASSLDGANTEAFF. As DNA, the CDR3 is TGTGCCAGCAGCTTAGATGGAGCCAACACTGAAGCTTTCTTT.

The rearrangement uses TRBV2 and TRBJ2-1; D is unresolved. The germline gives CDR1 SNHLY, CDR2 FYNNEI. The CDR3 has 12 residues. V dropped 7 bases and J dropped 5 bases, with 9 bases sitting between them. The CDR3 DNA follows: TGTGCCAGCAACCGCCAGGACAATGAGCAGTTCTTC. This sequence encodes CASNRQDNEQFF.

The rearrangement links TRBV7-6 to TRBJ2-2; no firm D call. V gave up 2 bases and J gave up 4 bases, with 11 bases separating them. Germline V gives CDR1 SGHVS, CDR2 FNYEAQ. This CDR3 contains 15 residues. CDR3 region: CASSLRSLVTGELFF. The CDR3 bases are TGTGCCAGCAGCTTACGGTCTCTGGTCACCGGGGAGCTGTTTTTT.

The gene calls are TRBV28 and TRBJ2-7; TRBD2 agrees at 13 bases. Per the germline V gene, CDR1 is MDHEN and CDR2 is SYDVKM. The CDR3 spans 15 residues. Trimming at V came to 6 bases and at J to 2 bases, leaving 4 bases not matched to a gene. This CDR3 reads CASRPTSGGTYEQYF. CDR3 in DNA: TGTGCCAGCAGGCCGACTAGCGGGGGGACCTACGAGCAGTACTTC.

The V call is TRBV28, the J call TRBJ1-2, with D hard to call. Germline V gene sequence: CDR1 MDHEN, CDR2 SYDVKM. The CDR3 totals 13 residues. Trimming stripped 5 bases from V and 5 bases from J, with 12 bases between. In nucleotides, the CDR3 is TGTGCCAGCAGTCCAGACTCGCCTTATGGCTACACCTTC. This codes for CASSPDSPYGYTF.

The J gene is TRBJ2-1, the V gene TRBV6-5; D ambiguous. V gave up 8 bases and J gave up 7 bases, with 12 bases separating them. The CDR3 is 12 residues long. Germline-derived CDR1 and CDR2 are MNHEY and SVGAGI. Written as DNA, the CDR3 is TGTGCCAGCTCTTCTTCGTGGAATGAGCAGTTCTTC. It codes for CASSSSWNEQFF.

The CDR3 DNA reads TGTGCCAGCAGGTTATTTGGGGCCTCCGAGGGAGAGACCCAGTACTTC. It is translated as CASRLFGASEGETQYF. The rearrangement links TRBV7-8 to TRBJ2-5, with D possibly called TRBD1 or TRBD2 (5 bases each). In germline, CDR1 is SGHVS, CDR2 FQNEAQ. V was clipped by 6 bases and J by 4 bases, with 21 bases between them. This CDR3 contains 16 residues. Filled out from reference TRBV7-8 and TRBJ2-5, the complete variable domain reads GAGVSQSPRYKVAKRGQDVALRCDPISGHVSLFWYQQALGQGPEFLTYFQNEAQLDKSGLPSDRFFAERPEGSVSTLKIQRTQQEDSAVYLCASRLFGASEGETQYFGPGTRLLVL.

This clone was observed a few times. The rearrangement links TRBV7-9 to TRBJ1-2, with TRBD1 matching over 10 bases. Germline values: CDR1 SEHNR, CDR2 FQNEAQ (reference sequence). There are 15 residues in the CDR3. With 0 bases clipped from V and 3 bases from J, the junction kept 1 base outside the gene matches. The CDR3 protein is CASSLAGTGDYGYTF. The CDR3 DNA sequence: TGTGCCAGCAGCTTAGCCGGGACAGGGGACTATGGCTACACCTTC.

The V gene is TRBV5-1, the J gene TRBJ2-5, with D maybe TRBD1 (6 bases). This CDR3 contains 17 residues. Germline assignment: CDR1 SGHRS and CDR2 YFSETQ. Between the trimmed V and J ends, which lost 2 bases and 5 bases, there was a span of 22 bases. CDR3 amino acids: CASSLHTDRLRGETQYF. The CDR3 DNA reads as TGCGCCAGCAGCTTACATACCGACAGGCTTAGAGGGGAGACCCAGTACTTC.

As DNA, the CDR3 is TGTGCCAGCAGTGACTCGGGGACAACGGTAAATCAGCCCCAGCATTTT. It is translated as CASSDSGTTVNQPQHF. This chain links TRBV6-4 with TRBJ1-5; perhaps TRBD1 as D (6 bases). V was clipped by 0 bases and J by 4 bases, with 13 bases between them. CDR1 and CDR2 (germline): MRHNA, SNTAGT. There are 16 residues in the CDR3.

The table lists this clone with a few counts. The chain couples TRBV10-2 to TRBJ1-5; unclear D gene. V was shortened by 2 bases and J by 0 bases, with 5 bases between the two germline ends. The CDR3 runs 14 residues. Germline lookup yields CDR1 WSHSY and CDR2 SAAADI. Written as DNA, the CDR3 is TGCGCCAGCAGTGAGCGGGCTAGCAATCAGCCCCAGCATTTT. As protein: CASSERASNQPQHF.

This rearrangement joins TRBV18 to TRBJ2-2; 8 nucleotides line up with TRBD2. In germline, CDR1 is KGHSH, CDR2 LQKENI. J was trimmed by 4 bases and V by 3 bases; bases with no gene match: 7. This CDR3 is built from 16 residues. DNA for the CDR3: TGTGCCAGCTCACCGCGGGAGGACATACTCACCGGGGAGCTGTTTTTT. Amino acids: CASSPREDILTGELFF. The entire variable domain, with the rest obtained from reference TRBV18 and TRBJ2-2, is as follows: NAGVMQNPRHLVRRRGQEARLRCSPMKGHSHVYWYRQLPEEGLKFMVYLQKENIIDESGMPKERFSAEFPKEGPSILRIQQVVRGDSAAYFCASSPREDILTGELFFGEGSRLTVL.

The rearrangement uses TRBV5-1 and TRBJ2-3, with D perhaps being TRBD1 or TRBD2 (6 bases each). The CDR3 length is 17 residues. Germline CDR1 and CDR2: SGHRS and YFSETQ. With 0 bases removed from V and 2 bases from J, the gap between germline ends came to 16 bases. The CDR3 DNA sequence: TGCGCCAGCAGCTTGGTGGTGGGGGGCCGGAACACAGATACGCAGTATTTT. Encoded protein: CASSLVVGGRNTDTQYF.

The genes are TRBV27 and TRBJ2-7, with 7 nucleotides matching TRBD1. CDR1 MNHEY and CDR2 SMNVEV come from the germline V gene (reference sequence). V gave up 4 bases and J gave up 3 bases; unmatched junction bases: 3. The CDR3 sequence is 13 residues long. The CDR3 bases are TGTGCCAGCAGTTCCGGGACAGTCTACGAGCAGTACTTC. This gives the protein CASSSGTVYEQYF.